The sequence of this T cell receptor beta chain was determined in a study of blood T cells in healthy people across ages. A second PCR, run for roughly 6 to 11 cycles, used a sample-barcoded 5' primer plus a J-beta primer mix. Using its own MiXCR run on the 5' RACE reads, TCRdb lists one record per CDR3 protein. The profile shows over 1,500,000 distinct CDR3 sequences, roughly 49% of them singletons. After removal of 4 bases from V and 1 base from J, the junction contained 14 bases not matched to a gene. The germline gives CDR1 LGHNA, CDR2 YSLEER. The length of the CDR3 is 18 residues. The study's findings and limits: The unsorted PBMCs prevented any conclusive comparison of naive versus antigen-experienced cells. Roughly linearly, TCR beta diversity per million T cells fell as age increased. The long-lived group displayed more naive CD4+ cells, plus higher diversity, than the aged donors did.

A note on this clonotype: Its specificity is not known.

Source material: blood. The chain joins TRBV4-3 to TRBJ2-7, with TRBD1 matching over 9 bases. The TCR originated in a woman in her thirties or forties in good health. The CDR3 protein is CASSPGTGPSARSYEQYF. CDR3 coding DNA: TGCGCCAGCAGCCCCGGGACAGGGCCCAGCGCTCGTTCCTACGAGCAGTACTTC.